The rows below give T cell receptor beta chains drawn from one sample of a study of OX40 agonist ivuxolimab in advanced cancers. The data were produced by immunoSEQ multiplex PCR, yet TCRdb's version contains in-frame clones alone and is incomplete. The repertoire includes about 48,000 clones, around 84% of them detected once, and approximately 1.9% sits in the top ten. This specimen consisted of CD4+ or CD8+ T cells sorted from blood, obtained in a trial of the OX40 agonist ivuxolimab. These receptors were obtained from an adult with an advanced solid tumor such as melanoma, head and neck, liver or kidney cancer. Each CDR3 is given with its conserved first and last residue.

v_call	j_call	cdr3_aa
TRBV6-6	TRBJ2-1	CASSYRKGLARDEQFF
TRBV7-9	.	CASSLEGRPSYEQYF
TRBV25-1	TRBJ2-1	CASSEVQGKKFF
TRBV6-4	TRBJ1-5	CASSEAGGNQPQHF
TRBV19	TRBJ2-3	CASSRGGSTDTQYF
TRBV2	TRBJ1-2	CASRNREGGYTF
TRBV6-6	TRBJ1-2	CASSYSGGSDGYTF
TRBV10-3	TRBJ2-7	CAIADSYEQYF
TRBV4-1	TRBJ2-5	CASSQGGRIQETQYF
TRBV2	TRBJ1-2	CASSNNLGNYGYTF
TRBV19	TRBJ1-4	CASSGTGGLNEKLFF
TRBV6-5	TRBJ1-4	CASSYGTTNEKLFF
TRBV6-6	TRBJ2-3	CASSKGGQSTDTQYF
TRBV7-9	TRBJ1-2	CASSFQVSYGYTF
TRBV20-1	TRBJ2-5	CSANFQETQYF
TRBV4-3	TRBJ1-1	CASSLNRGKTEAFF
TRBV7-2	TRBJ2-7	CASSLGGGAGYEQYF
TRBV7-2	TRBJ2-3	CASSSTNTQYF
TRBV7-6	TRBJ2-3	CASSFKSTDTQYF
TRBV7-2	TRBJ2-7	CASSLLAGASLFGEQYF